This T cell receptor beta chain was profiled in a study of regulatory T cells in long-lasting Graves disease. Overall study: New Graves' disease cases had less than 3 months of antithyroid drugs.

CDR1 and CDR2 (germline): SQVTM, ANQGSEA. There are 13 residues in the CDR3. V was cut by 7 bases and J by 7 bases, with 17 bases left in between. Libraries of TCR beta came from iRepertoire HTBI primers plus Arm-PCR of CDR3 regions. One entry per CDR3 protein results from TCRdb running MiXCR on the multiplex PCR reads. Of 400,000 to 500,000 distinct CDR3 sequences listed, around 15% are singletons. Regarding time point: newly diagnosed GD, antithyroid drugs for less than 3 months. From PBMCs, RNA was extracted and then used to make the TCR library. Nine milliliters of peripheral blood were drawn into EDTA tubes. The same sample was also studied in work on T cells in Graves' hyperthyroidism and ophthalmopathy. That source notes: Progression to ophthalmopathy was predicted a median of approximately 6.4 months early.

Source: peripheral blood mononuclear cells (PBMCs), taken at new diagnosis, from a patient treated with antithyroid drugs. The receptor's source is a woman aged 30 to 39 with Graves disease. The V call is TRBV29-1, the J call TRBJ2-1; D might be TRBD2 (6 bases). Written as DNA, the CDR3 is TGCAGCGGCCGGGACTCTCCTCGGAATGAGCAGTTCTTC. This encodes CSGRDSPRNEQFF.